This TCR beta chain was sequenced in a study of cytomegalovirus exposure and HLA in healthy donors. Study findings and constraints: In a later analysis, a genetic analysis reported fewer productive-TCR N-insertions in an Asian-associated ancestry cluster than the cohort average.

For this clone: What it binds is unknown.

The CDR3 extends over 14 amino acids. V lost 5 bases and J 6 bases, leaving 14 bases between the germline ends. Germline values: CDR1 PRHDT, CDR2 FYEKMQ (reference sequence). The PCR contained 60 Vbeta and 13 Jbeta primers. Data came from immunoSEQ multiplex PCR; TCRdb stores just in-frame clones and leaves some out. The sample includes approximately 150,000 clones, roughly four fifths of them seen just once. The clonotype originates from a man aged 35 to 55 in good health and CMV-seronegative. This rearrangement joins TRBV13 to TRBJ2-1; TRBD1 is a possible D gene (5 bases). The sequencing sample was made of PBMCs. The CDR3, as DNA: TGTGCCAGCAGCACCAGACAGATTCCCAATGAGCAGTTCTTC. Translating it yields CASSTRQIPNEQFF.